This T cell receptor beta chain was identified during a study of OX40 agonist ivuxolimab in advanced cancers. The method was immunoSEQ multiplex PCR; TCRdb's version includes in-frame clones alone and lacks a portion of them. The repertoire includes about 36,000 clones, under 85% of them detected once, and less than 20% sits in the top ten. The clonotype comes from an adult with an advanced solid tumor such as melanoma, head and neck, liver or kidney cancer. The sample in question was CD4+ or CD8+ T cells sorted from blood, obtained in a trial of the OX40 agonist ivuxolimab.

DNA of the CDR3: TGTGCCAGCAGCGGATTACTAGCGGGAGAGATTGAGCAGTTCTTC. The encoded protein is CASSGLLAGEIEQFF. J is TRBJ2-1 and V is TRBV5-8; 11 bases align to TRBD2. This CDR3 is 15 amino acids long. V was pared by 4 bases and J by 9 bases, with 9 bases of the junction left unmatched. Per germline, CDR1 SGHTS and CDR2 YDEGEE.